This TCR beta chain was captured by sequencing in a study of T-cell memory formation after mild COVID-19. In the study overall: Most TCR clusters belonged to a single donor.

At least ten counts were recorded for this clonotype. Its cognate antigen is unknown. This CDR3 spans 16 amino acids. V was shortened by 1 base and J by 2 bases, with 16 bases between the two germline ends. Germline-derived CDR1 and CDR2 are SGHNT and YYREEE (reference sequence). Study-level findings and limits: The appearance of some responding clones in pre-infection memory suggested that cross-reactive memory joined. From day 15 to 85, contracting clones were balanced between CD4 and CD8, whereas later expanders leaned toward CD4+.

Libraries for TCRalpha and TCRbeta carried sample barcodes and unique molecular identifiers via 5'RACE. TCRdb processed the 5' RACE reads anew with MiXCR; each CDR3 protein has one entry. This table has about 270,000 distinct CDR3 sequences, roughly 16% appearing once. This TCR came from a man between 18 and 35 years old who had mild COVID-19 (a few samples of this study predate the infection). Cell type and time point are not known. Sample: PBMCs or a T cell subset sorted from them (not recorded which). The chain joins TRBV5-4 to TRBJ2-7; weak D call: TRBD1 (6 bases). The CDR3 is CASSLLNGQTPYEQYV. CDR3 in DNA: TGTGCCAGCAGCTTGTTGAATGGACAGACGCCCTACGAGCAGTACGTC.